This T cell receptor beta chain stems from a study of T cells in localized non-small cell lung cancer. Study results and limitations: The study detected a median around 61 of the top 100 tumor clones in adjacent lung. T cell clonality was highest in uninvolved adjacent lung, above tumor. Longer overall survival was linked to higher blood T cell density.

The repertoire was sequenced with immunoSEQ multiplex PCR; TCRdb's copy has only in-frame clones and lacks some. This sample has around 2,200 clones, with 25% to 30% found just once. Germline-derived CDR1 and CDR2 are LNHDA and SQIVND (reference sequence). V shed 3 bases and J 5 bases; nucleotides not matched to a gene: 10. The CDR3 is 17 residues long. Of note for this clone: Its antigen is not known.

The sequence was obtained from a man aged 35-69 years with stage III lung adenocarcinoma. The sequencing here drew on normal lung tissue next to the tumor, taken before any cancer treatment. The chain employs TRBV19 and TRBJ2-2; 9 bases align to TRBD2. In DNA, the CDR3 is TGTGCCAGTAGTATCCGCTCTGAGCGGGGGGATACCGGGGAGCTGTTTTTT. Translated: CASSIRSERGDTGELFF.